One and the same sample provided the 21 T cell receptor beta chains below, sequenced in a study of CD8 T cell repertoires and HIV-1 epitope variants. Profiled with immunoSEQ multiplex PCR; TCRdb holds only in-frame clones, not every one. The data hold over 4,500 clones, with over 50% observed a single time. Their cognate antigens are unknown. Material: cultured CD8+ T cells derived from PBMCs. These receptors came from a male donor with HIV.

V usage is TRBV28 and J usage is TRBJ2-6; D is tentatively TRBD1 or TRBD2 (5 bases each). The CDR3 runs 14 residues. V gave up 6 bases and J gave up 0 bases, with 6 bases separating them. Germline CDR1 MDHEN, CDR2 SYDVKM. CDR3 in amino acids: CASRGPSGANVLTF. CDR3 nucleotides: TGTGCCAGCAGGGGACCCTCTGGGGCCAACGTCCTGACTTTC.

Note on this clone: One end of the junction is discordant with germline, which a read error may explain. The rearrangement links TRBV5-3 to TRBJ2-3, with D perhaps being TRBD1 or TRBD2 (5 bases each). TRBV5-3 is identified as an open reading frame with a role that is uncertain. The CDR3 has 14 amino acids. CDR3 sequence: CASSLWGPTDTQYF. CDR3 nucleotides: TGTGCCAGCAGCTTATGGGGACCCACAGATACGCAGTATTTT.

The rearrangement uses TRBV5-4 and TRBJ1-1; D gene uncertain. Germline V gene data show CDR1 as SGHNT and CDR2 as YYREEE (reference sequence). V gave up 4 bases and J gave up 0 bases, with 4 bases separating them. This CDR3 is 12 amino acids long. CDR3 sequence: CASSQVNTEAFF. For the CDR3, the DNA is TGTGCCAGCAGCCAAGTGAACACTGAAGCTTTCTTT. The full variable domain, its missing parts supplied by reference TRBV5-4 and TRBJ1-1, is ETGVTQSPTHLIKTRGQQVTLRCSSQSGHNTVSWYQQALGQGPQFIFQYYREEENGRGNFPPRFSGLQFPNYSSELNVNALELDDSALYLCASSQVNTEAFFGQGTRLTVV.

The chain couples TRBV7-8 to TRBJ2-5; D is unclear. V gave up 2 bases and J gave up 5 bases, with 12 bases separating them. The CDR3 runs 14 residues. CDR1 is SGHVS and CDR2 is FQNEAQ in the germline V gene. Here the CDR3 reads CASSLRAAPETQYF. The CDR3 DNA reads TGTGCCAGCAGCTTAAGGGCCGCCCCTGAGACCCAGTACTTC.

By sample share, this clone is medium-sized. The rearrangement joins TRBV2 to TRBJ1-2, with TRBD1 identical over 8 bases. The CDR3 has 14 residues. Germline V CDR1 and CDR2: SNHLY, FYNNEI. V trimming: 6 bases; J trimming: 8 bases; junction bases outside the gene matches: 11. The CDR3 DNA is TGTGCCAGCAGCCTAGGACAGGGACTGTTGGGCTACACCTTC. This gives the protein CASSLGQGLLGYTF.

V is TRBV2 and J is TRBJ1-1; D unresolved. V was trimmed by 5 bases and J by 1 base, leaving 14 bases between them. The CDR3 contains 15 residues. The V gene's germline CDR1 is SNHLY and CDR2 FYNNEI. CDR3 in DNA: TGTGCCAGCAGTACCGACTTGCATGGGAACACTGAAGCTTTCTTT. As protein: CASSTDLHGNTEAFF.

The J gene is TRBJ2-7, the V gene TRBV4-2, with D uncertain. V was pared by 5 bases and J by 0 bases, with 11 bases between. Germline loops: CDR1 LGHNA, CDR2 YNFKEQ. The CDR3 extends over 14 amino acids. CDR3 sequence (DNA): TGTGCCAGCAGCTTGGAGCCGGACTCCTACGAGCAGTACTTC. As protein: CASSLEPDSYEQYF.

The table lists this clone with a few counts. The chain combines TRBV5-6 with TRBJ1-5, with D maybe TRBD1 (6 bases). The germline V and J ends were trimmed by 2 bases and 7 bases, with 13 bases remaining between them. There are 14 residues in the CDR3. CDR1 is SGHDT and CDR2 is YYEEEE in the germline V gene. The CDR3 region has the DNA TGTGCCAGCAGCTTTAGGGGGGGGCGGCAGCCCCAGCATTTT. Its protein is CASSFRGGRQPQHF.

This sequence joins TRBV28 and TRBJ1-1; D ambiguous. V was shortened by 6 bases and J by 8 bases, with 16 bases between the two germline ends. This CDR3 has 13 amino acids. Per germline, CDR1 MDHEN and CDR2 SYDVKM. In nucleotides, the CDR3 is TGTGCCAGCAGCCCCCGGACCAACAAAGAAGCTTTCTTT. Its translation is CASSPRTNKEAFF.

V and J are TRBV6-1 and TRBJ2-5; 14 nucleotides line up with TRBD2. The CDR3 consists of 18 residues. Trimming took 3 bases from V and 5 from J; bases not matched to a gene: 11. The V gene's germline CDR1 is MNHNS and CDR2 SASEGT. The CDR3 region is CASSDLWTSGRFRETQYF. DNA of the CDR3: TGTGCCAGCAGTGACCTCTGGACTAGCGGGAGGTTCCGGGAGACCCAGTACTTC.

This chain joins TRBV6-6 and TRBJ1-6; D perhaps matches TRBD1 (6 bases). This CDR3 spans 15 amino acids. Germline CDR1 is MNHNY and CDR2 is SVGAGI (reference sequence). V lost 6 bases and J 7 bases, leaving 16 bases between the germline ends. The CDR3 sequence: CASRGAAGQNSPLHF. The CDR3 coding sequence is TGTGCCAGCAGGGGGGCGGCAGGGCAGAATTCACCCCTCCACTTT.

With respect to this clone: A junction boundary mismatches the germline segment, possibly from a read error. The rearrangement links TRBV30 to TRBJ1-2; TRBD1 aligns across 7 bases. CDR1 and CDR2 (germline): GTSNPN, SVGIG (reference sequence). This CDR3 region has 11 residues. CDR3 in DNA: TGTGCCTGGTCTACAGGGGTTTTGGGCCTCTTC. Translation gives CAWSTGVLGLF. Supplemented by reference TRBV30 and TRBJ1-2, the full variable domain reads SQTIHQWPATLVQPVGSPLSLECTVEGTSNPNLYWYRQAAGRGLQLLFYSVGIGQISSEVPQNLSASRPQDRQFILSSKKLLLSDSGFYLCAWSTGVLGLFGSGTRLTVV.

The chain uses TRBV5-6 and TRBJ1-1; D is unclear. This CDR3 contains 15 residues. Germline CDR1 and CDR2: SGHDT and YYEEEE. V dropped 0 bases and J dropped 0 bases, with 9 bases sitting between them. CDR3 amino acids: CASSLGAAMNTEAFF. The CDR3 DNA reads TGTGCCAGCAGCTTGGGGGCAGCAATGAACACTGAAGCTTTCTTT.

This clone was counted a few times. V usage is TRBV27 and J usage is TRBJ2-3; 14 bases fit TRBD2. The CDR3 extends over 18 amino acids. The ends lost 6 bases at V and 0 bases at J; junction bases unmatched: 8. Germline V lookup: CDR1 MNHEY, CDR2 SMNVEV (reference sequence). The CDR3 region has the DNA TGTGCCAGCAGACCCACGACTAGCGGGAGGGCTAGCACAGATACGCAGTATTTT. Translation: CASRPTTSGRASTDTQYF.

CDR3 nucleotides: TGTGCCATCATCATTCCACAGGGTAACGGCTACACCTTC. It yields the protein CAIIIPQGNGYTF. The rearrangement links TRBV10-3 to TRBJ1-2, with D perhaps TRBD1 (6 bases). Trimming pared 7 bases from V and 8 bases from J, leaving 17 bases between. CDR3 length: 13 amino acids. Germline CDR1 ENHRY, CDR2 SYGVKD.

This chain joins TRBV9 and TRBJ2-3, with 10 bases lining up with TRBD2. The CDR3 is made up of 15 amino acids. After removal of 3 bases from V and 2 bases from J, the junction contained 3 bases not matched to a gene. Germline V CDR1 and CDR2: SGDLS, YYNGEE. CDR3 residues: CASSGSGGNTDTQYF. The CDR3 nucleotides read TGTGCCAGCAGCGGTAGCGGGGGGAACACAGATACGCAGTATTTT.

This clone was counted between two and nine times. The V call is TRBV7-8, the J call TRBJ1-1; D unclear. The CDR3 covers 13 residues. Per germline, CDR1 SGHVS and CDR2 FQNEAQ. Deletions cut 5 bases from V and 5 bases from J, with 12 bases between. The CDR3 protein is CASSPGVWTEAFF. The CDR3 DNA is TGTGCCAGCAGCCCCGGAGTGTGGACTGAAGCTTTCTTT.

This clone was observed a few times. The chain couples TRBV4-1 to TRBJ2-1; D unclear. Looked up from germline, CDR1 is MGHRA and CDR2 is YSYEKL. There are 14 residues in the CDR3. The V end lost 1 base, the J end lost 0 bases, and 4 bases lay between the germline ends. The CDR3 reads CASSQASSYNEQFF. The CDR3 coding sequence is TGCGCCAGCAGCCAAGCGAGCTCCTACAATGAGCAGTTCTTC.

The chain recombines TRBV2 with TRBJ1-5, with D possibly being TRBD1 (5 bases). Trimming took 8 bases from V and 0 from J, leaving 11 bases between them. Germline V gene data show CDR1 as SNHLY and CDR2 as FYNNEI. CDR3 length: 14 amino acids. DNA of the CDR3: TGTGCCAGCGACAGCGCTTATAGCAATCAGCCCCAGCATTTT. Protein product: CASDSAYSNQPQHF.

The chain carries TRBV11-1 and TRBJ1-1, with D possibly matching TRBD1 (5 bases). CDR1 is SGHAT, CDR2 FQDESV, per germline (reference sequence). CDR3 length: 14 residues. V lost 5 bases and J 5 bases, leaving 15 bases between the germline ends. The CDR3 DNA reads as TGTGCCAGCAGCCTAATGGGGCCTGGGACTGAAGCTTTCTTT. It yields the protein CASSLMGPGTEAFF.

The V call is TRBV14, the J call TRBJ2-1; D call uncertain. The CDR3 has 15 amino acids. Trimming left V 4 bases short and J 8 bases short, with 18 bases between. Germline CDR1 and CDR2: SGHDN and FVKESK. The CDR3 DNA follows: TGTGCCAGCAGCCTCCTAAGACGGGCTGGGGATGAGCAGTTCTTC. Its protein product is CASSLLRRAGDEQFF.